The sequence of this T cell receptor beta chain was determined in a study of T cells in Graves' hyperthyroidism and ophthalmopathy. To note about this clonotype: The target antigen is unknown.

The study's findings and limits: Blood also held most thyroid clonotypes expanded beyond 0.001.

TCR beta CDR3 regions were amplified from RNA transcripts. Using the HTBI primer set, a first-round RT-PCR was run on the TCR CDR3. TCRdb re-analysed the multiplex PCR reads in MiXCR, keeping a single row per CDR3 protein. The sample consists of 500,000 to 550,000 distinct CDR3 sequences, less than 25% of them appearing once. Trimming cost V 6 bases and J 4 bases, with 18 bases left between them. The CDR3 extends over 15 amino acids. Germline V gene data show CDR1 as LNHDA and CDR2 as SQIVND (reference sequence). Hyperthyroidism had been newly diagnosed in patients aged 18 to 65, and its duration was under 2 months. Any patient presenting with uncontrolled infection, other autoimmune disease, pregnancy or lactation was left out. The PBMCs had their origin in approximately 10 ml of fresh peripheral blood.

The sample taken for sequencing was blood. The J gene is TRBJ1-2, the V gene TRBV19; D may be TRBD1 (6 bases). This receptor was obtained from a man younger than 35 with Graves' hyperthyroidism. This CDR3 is CASSLYRESIYGYTF. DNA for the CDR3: TGTGCCAGTAGCCTTTACAGGGAAAGTATCTATGGCTACACCTTC.